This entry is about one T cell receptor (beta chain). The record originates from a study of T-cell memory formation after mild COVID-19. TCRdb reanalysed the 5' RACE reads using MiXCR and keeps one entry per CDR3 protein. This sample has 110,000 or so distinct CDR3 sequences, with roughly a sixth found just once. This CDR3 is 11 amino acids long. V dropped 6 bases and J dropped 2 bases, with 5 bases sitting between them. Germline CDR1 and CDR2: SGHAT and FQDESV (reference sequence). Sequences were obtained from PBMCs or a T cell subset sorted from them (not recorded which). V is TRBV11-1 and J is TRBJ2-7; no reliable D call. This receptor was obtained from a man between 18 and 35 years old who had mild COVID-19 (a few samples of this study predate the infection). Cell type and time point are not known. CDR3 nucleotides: TGTGCCAGCAGAAAAGCCTACGAGCAGTACTTC. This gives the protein CASRKAYEQYF.